Each of the 30 T cell receptor beta chains below was sequenced from the same sample in a study of blood T cell repertoires in COVID-19. Clones were sequenced by immunoSEQ multiplex PCR, and TCRdb holds only the in-frame ones, with some missing. The sample contains hundreds of thousands of clones, roughly 80% of which appear only once. The sequenced sample was peripheral blood. These receptors came from a woman older than 75 with acute or convalescent COVID-19.

This clone appeared a few times. This chain's CDR3 is CASSLQGDGNYGYTF. The CDR3 DNA sequence: TGCGCCAGCAGCTTGCAAGGGGATGGGAACTATGGCTACACCTTC. The chain uses TRBV5-1 and TRBJ1-2; possible D gene TRBD1, 5 bases. Trimming removed 1 base at V and 2 bases at J, with 12 bases between. CDR3 length: 15 amino acids. CDR1 and CDR2 from the germline V gene are SGHRS and YFSETQ.

This clone was observed a few times. This chain links TRBV6-5 with TRBJ1-4; TRBD1 is a possible D gene (6 bases). Germline CDR1 is MNHEY and CDR2 is SVGAGI. V gave up 11 bases and J gave up 7 bases, with 17 bases separating them. The CDR3 contains 13 residues. In DNA, the CDR3 is TGTGCCGTACAGGGTTCGAGGACTGAAAAACTGTTTTTT. Amino acid sequence: CAVQGSRTEKLFF.

This sequence joins TRBV10-1 and TRBJ2-1; TRBD2 matches 8 bases. The trim removed 3 bases at V and 3 bases at J, leaving 10 bases unmatched. CDR1 is WNHNN, CDR2 SYGVQD, per germline (reference sequence). CDR3 length: 17 amino acids. The CDR3 region is CASSDRGREAYYNEQFF. The CDR3 nucleotides read TGCGCCAGCAGTGATCGTGGGCGGGAGGCCTACTACAATGAGCAGTTCTTC.

The DNA for the CDR3 is TGTGCCAGCAGCTTAGCGGGGGCCCTAGAGGAGACCCAGTACTTC. It specifies CASSLAGALEETQYF. The rearrangement joins TRBV7-2 to TRBJ2-5; tentatively, D is TRBD1 (6 bases). The CDR3 is 15 residues long. Germline-derived CDR1 and CDR2 are SGHTA and FQGNSA. The ends were cut back, 0 bases at V and 5 bases at J, with 13 bases in the middle.

The chain joins TRBV6-2 or TRBV6-3 to TRBJ2-3; the match to TRBD2 covers 7 bases. The junction had 12 bases not matched to a gene; V was cut back by 4 bases and J by 5 bases. This CDR3 region has 16 residues. CDR1 and CDR2 (germline): MNHEY, SVGEGT. CDR3 sequence reads: CASSWEGLPLGDTQYF. In DNA, the CDR3 is TGTGCCAGCAGTTGGGAGGGACTACCACTGGGAGATACGCAGTATTTT.

The V gene is TRBV6-5, the J gene TRBJ1-1, with TRBD1 matching over 8 bases. V was clipped by 7 bases and J by 2 bases; unmatched bases: 6. The CDR3 runs to 14 residues. Germline V gives CDR1 MNHEY, CDR2 SVGAGI. Here the CDR3 DNA reads TGTGCCAGCATTTCCGACAGGGGTAACACTGAAGCTTTCTTT. It specifies CASISDRGNTEAFF.

The rearrangement links TRBV5-1 to TRBJ2-2; 8 bases fit TRBD1. The CDR3 runs 17 residues. Germline V gives CDR1 SGHRS, CDR2 YFSETQ. With V trimmed by 4 bases and J by 2 bases, 10 bases remained unmatched. The CDR3 DNA sequence: TGCGCCAGCAGCCCATGGACAGGGAGAGGTAACACCGGGGAGCTGTTTTTT. Protein sequence: CASSPWTGRGNTGELFF.

The chain links TRBV29-1 to TRBJ1-4; TRBD1 matches at 8 bases. Losses at the gene ends were 3 bases for V and 4 bases for J; bases not matched to a gene: 7. The CDR3 extends over 15 amino acids. CDR1 is SQVTM and CDR2 is ANQGSEA in the germline V gene. CDR3 DNA: TGCAGCGTTGACGGCGGACAGGGCGGTAATGAAAAACTGTTTTTT. Its protein product is CSVDGGQGGNEKLFF.

In this sample, this clone turned up once. The chain combines TRBV12-3 or TRBV12-4 with TRBJ1-5; D is perhaps TRBD1 (5 bases). Trimming stripped 6 bases from V and 5 bases from J, with 11 bases between. The CDR3 has 13 residues. The CDR3 here is CASSQWGDQPQHF. The CDR3 bases are TGTGCCAGCAGCCAATGGGGGGATCAGCCCCAGCATTTT.

V and J are TRBV5-4 and TRBJ1-6, with D unresolved. This CDR3 comprises 16 residues. From germline, CDR1 is SGHNT and CDR2 YYREEE (reference sequence). The ends were cut back, 4 bases at V and 7 bases at J, with 18 bases in the middle. This CDR3 is CASSLQSPGTNSPLHF. CDR3 DNA sequence: TGTGCCAGCAGCCTACAAAGCCCGGGAACGAATTCACCCCTCCACTTT.

The chain recombines TRBV15 with TRBJ2-1; 9 bases agree with TRBD2. After removal of 0 bases from V and 12 bases from J, the junction contained 9 bases not matched to a gene. Germline V gene data show CDR1 as LNHNV and CDR2 as YYDKDF (reference sequence). This CDR3 contains 15 residues. The CDR3 loop is CATSRELAGGLGQFF. The CDR3, as DNA: TGTGCCACCAGCAGAGAACTGGCGGGGGGGCTAGGGCAGTTCTTC.

The V call is TRBV19, the J call TRBJ2-2; the match to TRBD1 covers 8 bases. Trimming cost V 7 bases and J 1 base; bases outside gene matches: 14. The CDR3 is 18 residues long. Germline V CDR1 and CDR2: LNHDA, SQIVND (reference sequence). The CDR3 DNA sequence: TGTGCCAGTACTTTTGGGACAGGTCGGTATATGAACACCGGGGAGCTGTTTTTT. Protein sequence: CASTFGTGRYMNTGELFF. The variable domain in full, with the rest retrieved from reference TRBV19 and TRBJ2-2, is DGGITQSPKYLFRKEGQNVTLSCEQNLNHDAMYWYRQDPGQGLRLIYYSQIVNDFQKGDIAEGYSVSREKKESFPLTVTSAQKNPTAFYLCASTFGTGRYMNTGELFFGEGSRLTVL.

This sequence joins TRBV5-4 and TRBJ1-3; D perhaps matches TRBD1 (6 bases). V lost 3 bases and J 0 bases, leaving 10 bases between the germline ends. Germline loops: CDR1 SGHNT, CDR2 YYREEE (reference sequence). This CDR3 spans 15 amino acids. The CDR3 DNA follows: TGTGCCAGCAGCTCAGGACAGCTCTCTGGAAACACCATATATTTT. Amino acid sequence: CASSSGQLSGNTIYF.

J is TRBJ2-1 and V is TRBV3-1 (or the pseudogene TRBV3-2), with TRBD2 matching over 10 bases. Germline V gene data show CDR1 as LGHDT and CDR2 as YNNKEL (reference sequence). The CDR3 consists of 19 residues. Trimming removed 3 bases from V and 2 bases from J; junction bases left unmatched: 13. DNA for the CDR3: TGTGCCAGCAGCCAGGCCCTCGCGACTAGCGGGCGAACCTACAATGAGCAGTTCTTC. It is translated as CASSQALATSGRTYNEQFF.

V is TRBV30 and J is TRBJ2-7, with D tentatively TRBD2 (5 bases). The CDR3 is made up of 18 amino acids. Germline values: CDR1 GTSNPN, CDR2 SVGIG (reference sequence). V was shortened by 0 bases and J by 2 bases, with 23 bases between the two germline ends. For the CDR3, the DNA is TGTGCCTGGAGTGTATCGCTGAGTCGGAGCGGACTGGCCTACGAGCAGTACTTC. As protein: CAWSVSLSRSGLAYEQYF.

This clone was detected only once. This sample also contains other DNA sequences that code for the same CDR3. The chain links TRBV18 to TRBJ2-5; 8 bases are a match to TRBD2. This CDR3 contains 14 residues. With V trimmed by 3 bases and J by 3 bases, 3 bases remained unmatched. Germline CDR1 is KGHSH and CDR2 is LQKENI. CDR3 region: CASSPPAGEETQYF. CDR3 DNA: TGTGCCAGCTCACCCCCAGCGGGGGAAGAGACCCAGTACTTC.

The chain employs TRBV5-6 and TRBJ1-6, with D unresolved. With 1 base removed from V and 4 bases from J, the gap between germline ends came to 9 bases. Looked up from germline, CDR1 is SGHDT and CDR2 is YYEEEE. The CDR3 runs 15 residues. CDR3 protein: CASSLSPDYNSPLHF. The CDR3, as DNA: TGTGCCAGCAGCTTGTCCCCAGATTATAATTCACCCCTCCACTTT.

The V call is TRBV4-1, the J call TRBJ2-7; a weak D match, TRBD2 (6 bases). The length of the CDR3 is 15 residues. V was cut by 3 bases and J by 4 bases, with 16 bases left in between. The germline CDR1 and CDR2 sequences are MGHRA and YSYEKL. The DNA for the CDR3 is TGCGCCAGCAGCCAGGGGTCCGCTAGCGAATACGAGCAGTACTTC. It encodes CASSQGSASEYEQYF.

The chain has TRBV3-1 (or the pseudogene TRBV3-2) and TRBJ2-5, with 8 positions matching TRBD2. V dropped 7 bases and J dropped 2; count of bases not matched to a gene: 12. The germline V gene encodes CDR1 LGHDT and CDR2 YNNKEL (reference sequence). This CDR3 is 16 amino acids long. CDR3 in DNA: TGTGCCAGCATGCCCTTGCGGGGGGCCGCTCAAGAGACCCAGTACTTC. This encodes CASMPLRGAAQETQYF.

V is TRBV18 and J is TRBJ2-5; no firm D call. The V gene's germline CDR1 is KGHSH and CDR2 LQKENI. The CDR3 has 15 amino acids. Trimming took 1 base from V and 1 from J, leaving 10 bases between them. The DNA for the CDR3 is TGTGCCAGCTCACCACGTGCGGCAACCCAAGAGACCCAGTACTTC. This codes for CASSPRAATQETQYF.

The chain joins TRBV6-2 or TRBV6-3 to TRBJ1-5, with D hard to call. Between the trimmed V and J ends, which lost 3 bases and 6 bases, there was a span of 9 bases. Germline values: CDR1 MNHEY, CDR2 SVGEGT. The CDR3 is 13 amino acids. The DNA for the CDR3 is TGTGCCAGCAGTTATTTCCCCGGTCAGCCCCAGCATTTT. Translating it yields CASSYFPGQPQHF.

The chain carries TRBV7-7 and TRBJ2-3; TRBD2 agrees at 7 bases. The junction had 1 base not matched to a gene; V was cut back by 0 bases and J by 10 bases. Germline V gene lookup returns CDR1 SSHAT and CDR2 FNYEAQ (reference sequence). The CDR3 extends over 12 amino acids. The DNA for the CDR3 is TGTGCCAGCAGCTTAGCGGGGGGGGCGCAGTATTTT. The encoded protein is CASSLAGGAQYF. Filled out from reference TRBV7-7 and TRBJ2-3, the complete variable domain reads GAGVSQSPRYKVTKRGQDVTLRCDPISSHATLYWYQQALGQGPEFLTYFNYEAQPDKSGLPSDRFSAERPEGSISTLTIQRTEQRDSAMYRCASSLAGGAQYFGPGTRLTVL.

This clone occurred a few times. The V call is TRBV6-5, the J call TRBJ2-5, with D unresolved. This CDR3 contains 12 residues. V lost 6 bases and J 2 bases, leaving 7 bases between the germline ends. Per the germline V gene, CDR1 is MNHEY and CDR2 is SVGAGI. CDR3 region: CASRLGQETQYF. CDR3 coding DNA: TGTGCCAGCAGGCTCGGGCAAGAGACCCAGTACTTC.

The genes are TRBV7-2 and TRBJ1-1, with 8 positions matching TRBD1. The CDR3 totals 17 residues. Germline values: CDR1 SGHTA, CDR2 FQGNSA. Trimming removed 3 bases from V and 0 bases from J; junction bases left unmatched: 9. Written as DNA, the CDR3 is TGTGCCAGCAGCTTGACAGGGGCTCAAACCATGAACACTGAAGCTTTCTTT. Its translation is CASSLTGAQTMNTEAFF.

The gene calls are TRBV19 and TRBJ1-2, with 7 bases matching TRBD1. Germline V lookup: CDR1 LNHDA, CDR2 SQIVND (reference sequence). The CDR3 length is 12 residues. V was pared by 8 bases and J by 8 bases, with 8 bases of the junction left unmatched. CDR3 region: CASSQGNVGYTF. DNA of the CDR3: TGTGCCAGTTCACAGGGGAATGTAGGCTACACCTTC.

This chain uses TRBV18 with TRBJ2-3; D may be TRBD1 (5 bases). Trimming left V 5 bases short and J 6 bases short, with 18 bases between. Germline CDR1 reads KGHSH; CDR2 reads LQKENI. The CDR3 has 15 amino acids. The CDR3 DNA sequence: TGTGCCAGCTCATTGGCTAACCAGGGTACGGATACGCAGTATTTT. It encodes CASSLANQGTDTQYF.

This chain links TRBV2 with TRBJ1-2; D not certain. Germline V gene sequence: CDR1 SNHLY, CDR2 FYNNEI. Trimming left V 4 bases short and J 8 bases short, with 14 bases between. This CDR3 comprises 13 residues. The CDR3 reads CASSVVLSAGYTF. The CDR3 nucleotides are TGTGCCAGCAGTGTCGTTTTGAGTGCGGGCTACACCTTC.

The V call is TRBV12-3 or TRBV12-4, the J call TRBJ1-1; D not resolved. The CDR3 runs 13 residues. Deletions cut 2 bases from V and 5 bases from J, with 9 bases between. The CDR3 DNA reads as TGTGCCAGCAGTTTAAGACCGGGAACTGAAGCTTTCTTT. It is translated as CASSLRPGTEAFF.

The V and J genes are TRBV6-5 and TRBJ1-5; TRBD1 aligns across 7 bases. CDR1 is MNHEY and CDR2 is SVGAGI in the germline V gene. The CDR3 totals 15 residues. V was pared by 5 bases and J by 0 bases, with 4 bases of the junction left unmatched. This CDR3 reads CASSKQGNSNQPQHF. As DNA, the CDR3 is TGTGCCAGCAGTAAACAGGGGAATAGCAATCAGCCCCAGCATTTT.

The J gene is TRBJ2-5, the V gene TRBV14, with TRBD2 as a possible D gene (6 bases). This CDR3 spans 17 amino acids. The germline gives CDR1 SGHDN, CDR2 FVKESK. V lost 4 bases and J lost 1, with 19 bases in between. The CDR3 DNA reads TGTGCCAGCAGCCCCCAGGACGTTCTAGCGAGCCAAGAGACCCAGTACTTC. It codes for CASSPQDVLASQETQYF.